This entry concerns a single TCR beta chain. Its antigen remains unidentified. The data belong to a study of naive and memory T cell subsets. Study-wide results and limits: Expression changes during T cell differentiation may affect RNA-based TCR counts. A few larger clonotypes appeared in naive repertoires, especially CD8, possibly memory cells re-expressing CD45RA.

The CDR3 totals 13 residues. Germline CDR1 and CDR2: SQVTM and ANQGSEA. The V gene lost 4 bases and the J gene lost 3 bases, with 12 bases spanning the gap. Two oligonucleotides, mixed equimolar, formed the beta constant-region primer covering TRBC1 and TRBC2. Ligated cDNA was amplified by four rounds of PCR with nested alpha and beta constant-region primers and SP2. Via MiXCR, TCRdb re-called the UMI-ligation and nested PCR reads, giving one row per CDR3 protein. Of over 130,000 distinct CDR3 sequences listed, 15% to 25% are singletons. Four subsets defined by CD45RA and CD27 were sorted after CD3, CD4, CD8 and live/dead staining.

This TCR was sampled from a human donor in good health. This sequence joins TRBV29-1 and TRBJ1-2; possibly TRBD1 for D (6 bases). The sequencing input was naive CD8+ T cells from blood. The CDR3 loop reads CSVVDPGDYGYTF. CDR3 nucleotide sequence: TGCAGCGTTGTGGACCCAGGGGACTATGGCTACACCTTC. The full variable domain, completed using reference TRBV29-1 and TRBJ1-2, is SAVISQKPSRDICQRGTSLTIQCQVDSQVTMMFWYRQQPGQSLTLIATANQGSEATYESGFVIDKFPISRPNLTFSTLTVSNMSPEDSSIYLCSVVDPGDYGYTFGSGTRLTVV.